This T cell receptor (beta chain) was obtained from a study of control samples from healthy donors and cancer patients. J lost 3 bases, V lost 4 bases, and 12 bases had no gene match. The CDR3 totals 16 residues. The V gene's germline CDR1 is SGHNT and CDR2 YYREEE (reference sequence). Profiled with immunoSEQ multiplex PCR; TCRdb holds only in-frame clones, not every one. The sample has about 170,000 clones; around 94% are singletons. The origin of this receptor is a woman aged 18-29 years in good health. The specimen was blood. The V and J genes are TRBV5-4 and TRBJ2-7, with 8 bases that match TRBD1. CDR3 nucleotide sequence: TGTGCCAGCAGCCCTGGGGGGACAGGCCTCCTCTACGAGCAGTACTTC. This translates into CASSPGGTGLLYEQYF.